These 27 T cell receptor beta chains came from one sample sequenced in a study of blood T cell repertoires in COVID-19. Produced via immunoSEQ multiplex PCR; TCRdb's table is partial and in-frame only. The sample records around 140,000 clones, approximately 84% being singletons. The specimen was peripheral blood. All receptors derive from a woman aged 55-69 years with acute or convalescent COVID-19.

The rearrangement links TRBV6-5 to TRBJ1-5; 7 bases agree with TRBD1. Germline CDR1 and CDR2: MNHEY and SVGAGI. The V gene end was trimmed by 6 bases and the J gene end by 7 bases; junction bases not matched to a gene: 6. This CDR3 is built from 13 residues. CDR3 coding DNA: TGTGCCAGCAGGGGACAGATAGGGCAGCCCCAGCATTTT. Its translation is CASRGQIGQPQHF.

V and J are TRBV28 and TRBJ2-5, with TRBD1 matching over 7 bases. CDR3 size: 16 residues. Trimming at V came to 3 bases and at J to 2 bases, leaving 9 bases not matched to a gene. Germline values: CDR1 MDHEN, CDR2 SYDVKM. CDR3 sequence reads: CASSFPSPTGQETQYF. CDR3 coding DNA: TGTGCCAGCAGTTTCCCCTCCCCGACAGGGCAAGAGACCCAGTACTTC.

The chain joins TRBV5-1 to TRBJ1-1; possibly TRBD1 for D (5 bases). In germline, CDR1 is SGHRS, CDR2 YFSETQ. This CDR3 is built from 14 residues. V lost 4 bases and J lost 1, with 11 bases in between. Here the CDR3 reads CASSTATANTEAFF. The CDR3 DNA follows: TGCGCCAGCAGCACGGCGACAGCGAACACTGAAGCTTTCTTT.

J is TRBJ1-1 and V is TRBV6-1; 7 bases are a match to TRBD1. V lost 5 bases, J lost 1 base, and 4 bases stayed unmatched. CDR3 length equals 14 residues. The germline V gene encodes CDR1 MNHNS and CDR2 SASEGT. The CDR3 DNA sequence: TGTGCCAGCAGTTCCCGGGACAGGAACACTGAAGCTTTCTTT. Protein product: CASSSRDRNTEAFF.

CDR3 amino acids: CASSMGSGVLSGANVLTF. CDR3 nucleotides: TGTGCCAGCAGCATGGGGTCAGGGGTCCTCTCTGGGGCCAACGTCCTGACTTTC. V and J are TRBV13 and TRBJ2-6; TRBD1 is a possible D gene (6 bases). The length of the CDR3 is 18 residues. V lost 5 bases, J lost 0 bases, and 17 bases lay in between. Germline CDR1 is PRHDT and CDR2 is FYEKMQ (reference sequence).

CDR3 nucleotide sequence: TGTGCCAGCAGTTCTAGGACAAGGAGCACCGGGGAGCTGTTTTTT. This encodes CASSSRTRSTGELFF. The chain uses TRBV28 and TRBJ2-2, with a weak D call TRBD1 (5 bases). Germline assignment: CDR1 MDHEN and CDR2 SYDVKM. Trimming removed 4 bases at V and 4 bases at J, with 13 bases between. The CDR3 runs to 15 residues.

V and J are TRBV21-1 and TRBJ2-4; the D segment call TRBD1 is taken from the table without a DNA check. TRBV21-1 is a listed pseudogene. CDR3 length: 15 amino acids. The CDR3 sequence: CATARRTGSKNIQYF. CDR3 in DNA: TGTGCCACCGCCCGGCGGACAGGGTCTAAAAACATTCAGTACTTC.

The chain has TRBV7-2 and TRBJ1-5, with D hard to call. V was trimmed by 5 bases and J by 1 base, leaving 12 bases between them. The CDR3 covers 15 residues. Looked up from germline, CDR1 is SGHTA and CDR2 is FQGNSA. CDR3 in DNA: TGTGCCAGCAGCGAGGCGGCGGGGAGCAATCAGCCCCAGCATTTT. Amino acids: CASSEAAGSNQPQHF.

There are a few counts of this clone. The V and J genes are TRBV28 and TRBJ2-5; D gene uncertain. The germline V gene has CDR1 MDHEN and CDR2 SYDVKM. Trimming left V 1 base short and J 0 bases short, with 9 bases between. This CDR3 has 15 residues. The CDR3 nucleotides read TGTGCCAGCAGTTTATCTCACAGTAACCAAGAGACCCAGTACTTC. Translating gives CASSLSHSNQETQYF. Full variable domain (rest looked up from reference TRBV28 and TRBJ2-5): DVKVTQSSRYLVKRTGEKVFLECVQDMDHENMFWYRQDPGLGLRLIYFSYDVKMKEKGDIPEGYSVSREKKERFSLILESASTNQTSMYLCASSLSHSNQETQYFGPGTRLLVL.

CDR3 sequence (DNA): TGTGCCAGCAGCTTGTATCGGGACAAACCTAGCAATCAGCCCCAGCATTTT. Protein sequence: CASSLYRDKPSNQPQHF. This chain joins TRBV21-1 and TRBJ1-5; the table's D call, TRBD1, has no DNA check behind it. TRBV21-1 is recorded as a pseudogene. CDR3 length equals 17 residues.

The chain combines TRBV15 with TRBJ2-3, with unresolved D. Looked up from germline, CDR1 is LNHNV and CDR2 is YYDKDF (reference sequence). With 0 bases removed from V and 6 bases from J, the gap between germline ends came to 4 bases. The CDR3 runs to 12 residues. The CDR3: CATSRDQDTQYF. CDR3 DNA: TGTGCCACCAGCAGAGATCAGGATACGCAGTATTTT. The full variable domain, in which reference TRBV15 and TRBJ2-3 provide the parts outside the CDR3, is DAMVIQNPRYQVTQFGKPVTLSCSQTLNHNVMYWYQQKSSQAPKLLFHYYDKDFNNEADTPDNFQSRRPNTSFCFLDIRSPGLGDTAMYLCATSRDQDTQYFGPGTRLTVL.

The chain joins TRBV7-8 to TRBJ1-1; D is undetermined. Germline CDR1 SGHVS, CDR2 FQNEAQ. The V and J ends lost 0 bases and 6 bases respectively, with 14 bases between them. This CDR3 region has 15 residues. CDR3 in amino acids: CASSLASHQPPEAFF. In DNA, the CDR3 is TGTGCCAGCAGCTTAGCATCACACCAACCCCCTGAAGCTTTCTTT.

V is TRBV4-2 and J is TRBJ2-3; 14 bases fit TRBD2. Germline trimming cut 4 bases from V and 0 bases from J; bases unmatched to any gene: 15. The CDR3 extends over 21 amino acids. CDR1 and CDR2 from the germline V gene are LGHNA and YNFKEQ. The chain's CDR3 is CASSPQRGLAGVTSSTDTQYF. As DNA, the CDR3 is TGTGCCAGCAGCCCCCAAAGGGGACTAGCGGGGGTTACCTCTAGCACAGATACGCAGTATTTT.

This clone was picked up one time. The chain joins TRBV5-1 to TRBJ1-2; D possibly corresponds to TRBD1 (5 bases). Trimming took off 1 base at V and 6 bases at J, with 13 bases between the two ends. Germline lookup yields CDR1 SGHRS and CDR2 YFSETQ. The CDR3 is 14 amino acids. DNA for the CDR3: TGCGCCAGCAGCTTGTACGAGGGGAGGGATGGCTACACCTTC. Protein sequence: CASSLYEGRDGYTF.

This clone has only a few counts. The genes are TRBV3-1 (or the pseudogene TRBV3-2) and TRBJ1-4; tentative D call: TRBD1 (5 bases). The V and J ends lost 0 bases and 8 bases respectively, with 10 bases between them. From germline, CDR1 is LGHDT and CDR2 YNNKEL (reference sequence). CDR3 size: 14 residues. CDR3 region: CASSQEAGREKLFF. CDR3 coding DNA: TGTGCCAGCAGCCAAGAGGCAGGGCGGGAAAAACTGTTTTTT.

For this clone: One junction end disagrees with the germline gene, perhaps due to a read error. This chain connects TRBV7-2 to TRBJ1-1; weak D call: TRBD1 (6 bases). Germline assignment: CDR1 SGHTA and CDR2 FQGNSA. The CDR3 spans 14 residues. CDR3 coding DNA: TGTGCCAGCACCCGGGGCGGGGAGGGGGTTACAACGAGCTTT. This sequence encodes CASTRGGEGVTTSF.

V usage is TRBV28 and J usage is TRBJ1-2; 8 bases are shared with TRBD1. Germline-derived CDR1 and CDR2 are MDHEN and SYDVKM. Trimming removed 6 bases from V and 4 bases from J; junction bases left unmatched: 7. The CDR3 is 14 residues long. DNA for the CDR3: TGTGCCAGCAGCCGGACAGGGTTAGGCTATGGCTACACCTTC. This sequence encodes CASSRTGLGYGYTF.

This sequence joins TRBV28 and TRBJ1-1, with 9 bases identical to TRBD1. This CDR3 comprises 15 residues. Germline lookup yields CDR1 MDHEN and CDR2 SYDVKM. The V segment lost 5 bases and the J segment 3 bases; nucleotides outside the gene matches: 7. The CDR3 is CASSKPRTGDTEAFF. CDR3 DNA sequence: TGTGCCAGCAGTAAGCCGCGGACAGGGGACACTGAAGCTTTCTTT.

This chain links TRBV28 with TRBJ1-6, with a possible D match to TRBD1 (5 bases). V lost 5 bases and J lost 7, with 18 bases in between. Germline V CDR1 and CDR2: MDHEN, SYDVKM. This CDR3 comprises 16 residues. CDR3 amino acids: CASSKDRQQRNSPLHF. CDR3 sequence (DNA): TGTGCCAGCAGTAAAGACCGACAGCAAAGAAATTCACCCCTCCACTTT.

The chain combines TRBV6-5 with TRBJ1-6, with a possible D match to TRBD1 (6 bases). This CDR3 is built from 16 residues. The V gene's germline CDR1 is MNHEY and CDR2 SVGAGI. V lost 2 bases to trimming and J lost 9 bases, with 17 bases between them. For the CDR3, the DNA is TGTGCCAGCAGTTACATCGACAGGTCCCCTCCTTCACCCCTCCACTTT. Residues: CASSYIDRSPPSPLHF.

This clone turned up a few times. This rearrangement joins TRBV19 to TRBJ1-2; D is unresolved. From germline, CDR1 is LNHDA and CDR2 SQIVND (reference sequence). This CDR3 spans 16 amino acids. The V end lost 5 bases, the J end lost 6 bases, and 22 bases lay between the germline ends. CDR3 bases: TGTGCCAGTAGTTCCACTCCGGGTCAAGCGAGGCATGGCTACACCTTC. This encodes CASSSTPGQARHGYTF.

V is TRBV29-1 and J is TRBJ2-7, with 14 bases that match TRBD2. V was pared by 4 bases and J by 6 bases, with 5 bases of the junction left unmatched. Germline V lookup: CDR1 SQVTM, CDR2 ANQGSEA. CDR3 length equals 14 residues. CDR3 residues: CSVVGLAGGGEQYF. DNA of the CDR3: TGCAGCGTTGTCGGACTAGCGGGAGGTGGCGAGCAGTACTTC.

This clone was detected only once. J is TRBJ2-3 and V is TRBV19; D might be TRBD1 (6 bases). Germline V gene lookup returns CDR1 LNHDA and CDR2 SQIVND (reference sequence). V lost 3 bases and J 7 bases, leaving 20 bases between the germline ends. This CDR3 comprises 16 residues. DNA of the CDR3: TGTGCCAGTAGTATTATGGGGACACGGGCGTTTAATACGCAGTATTTT. This translates into CASSIMGTRAFNTQYF.

The chain has TRBV7-8 and TRBJ2-3; D not certain. Germline CDR1 and CDR2: SGHVS and FQNEAQ. The V end was cut by 3 bases, the J end by 5 bases, with 3 bases between. This CDR3 is 11 amino acids long. The DNA of the CDR3 is TGTGCCAGCAGCTTTAGAGATACGCAGTATTTT. Protein: CASSFRDTQYF.

The V and J genes are TRBV28 and TRBJ2-7; D may be TRBD1 (5 bases). Germline-derived CDR1 and CDR2 are MDHEN and SYDVKM. V lost 6 bases and J lost 0, with 12 bases in between. This CDR3 has 14 residues. The CDR3 sequence is CASRIHDSSYEQYF. The CDR3 nucleotides are TGTGCCAGCAGAATACACGACAGCTCCTACGAGCAGTACTTC.

The rearrangement joins TRBV2 to TRBJ2-5, with TRBD2 matching 8 bases. Germline trimming cut 5 bases from V and 4 bases from J; bases unmatched to any gene: 18. From germline, CDR1 is SNHLY and CDR2 FYNNEI. This CDR3 is 18 amino acids long. The CDR3 nucleotides read TGTGCCAGCAGTCTCAGAAGGGGGAGGGCGGGAGGAGGAGAGACCCAGTACTTC. Its protein product is CASSLRRGRAGGGETQYF.

The chain couples TRBV27 to TRBJ1-5; D gene unclear. CDR3 length equals 12 residues. V dropped 7 bases and J dropped 2 bases, with 6 bases sitting between them. Germline CDR1 reads MNHEY; CDR2 reads SMNVEV (reference sequence). The CDR3 nucleotides are TGTGCCAGCACTACAGGCAATCAGCCCCAGCATTTT. Amino acid sequence: CASTTGNQPQHF.